The 12 T cell receptor beta chains reported below all come from one sample, sequenced in a study of blood T cells in healthy people across ages. Primers used in a second PCR of about 6 to 11 cycles were a sample-barcoded 5' primer and a J-beta primer mix. MiXCR was run by TCRdb on the 5' RACE reads, yielding one entry per CDR3 protein. The data show about 750,000 distinct CDR3 sequences, 50% to 65% seen once. Sequencing was carried out using blood. The receptors here all came from an elderly man in good health.

The V and J genes are TRBV2 and TRBJ2-3; TRBD2 agrees at 13 bases. The ends lost 6 bases at V and 2 bases at J; junction bases unmatched: 5. The CDR3 runs 16 residues. Germline lookup yields CDR1 SNHLY and CDR2 FYNNEI. The CDR3 here is CASSLTSGRSTDTQYF. The CDR3 coding sequence is TGTGCCAGCAGCCTGACTAGCGGGAGGTCCACAGATACGCAGTATTTT.

This sequence joins TRBV30 and TRBJ1-1; a possible D gene is TRBD1 (6 bases). Per the germline V gene, CDR1 is GTSNPN and CDR2 is SVGIG (reference sequence). The V and J ends lost 0 bases and 7 bases respectively, with 12 bases between them. The CDR3 has 13 residues. CDR3 in amino acids: CAWSVIEGGEAFF. The CDR3 DNA follows: TGTGCCTGGAGTGTAATAGAAGGGGGTGAAGCTTTCTTT.

This clonotype has only one observation. The chain links TRBV12-3 or TRBV12-4 to TRBJ2-1; 7 bases map to TRBD2. Near its end, the DNA agrees better with TRBJ2-7, so the J call may be wrong. This CDR3 is built from 13 residues. CDR3 coding DNA: TGTGCCAGCCGGGGACTACAGTACAATGAGCAGTACTTC. Amino acids: CASRGLQYNEQYF.

The chain carries TRBV25-1 and TRBJ2-7; D is perhaps TRBD2 (6 bases). Germline V gives CDR1 MGHDK, CDR2 SYGVNS. Trimming shortened V by 7 bases and J by 4 bases, and 14 bases separated the two germline ends. The CDR3 is made up of 13 amino acids. CDR3: CASTWGDRYEQYF. The CDR3 region has the DNA TGTGCCAGCACCTGGGGGGACCGGTACGAGCAGTACTTC.

The rearrangement joins TRBV5-1 to TRBJ2-3; a possible D gene is TRBD1 (6 bases). The V gene lost 5 bases and the J gene lost 3 bases, with 13 bases spanning the gap. The germline CDR1 and CDR2 sequences are SGHRS and YFSETQ. The CDR3 length is 14 residues. CDR3 in amino acids: CASRQGPPTDTQYF. As DNA, the CDR3 is TGCGCCAGCAGACAGGGCCCCCCGACAGATACGCAGTATTTT.

The V and J genes are TRBV6-6 and TRBJ2-7; D gene uncertain. The CDR3 loop spans 12 amino acids. Germline V gene sequence: CDR1 MNHNY, CDR2 SVGAGI (reference sequence). Trimming stripped 7 bases from V and 2 bases from J, with 9 bases between. CDR3: CASKPRAYEQYF. DNA for the CDR3: TGTGCCAGCAAGCCCAGAGCCTACGAGCAGTACTTC.

The chain links TRBV12-3 or TRBV12-4 to TRBJ2-1, with D unclear. This CDR3 has 13 amino acids. Trimming took off 3 bases at V and 4 bases at J, with 7 bases between the two ends. This CDR3 is CASSFDFYNEQFF. For the CDR3, the DNA is TGTGCCAGCAGTTTTGACTTTTACAATGAGCAGTTCTTC.

The CDR3 DNA follows: TGTGCCAGCAGTTTACTTGAGGGGAATCAGTACTTC. Protein: CASSLLEGNQYF. This chain uses TRBV12-3 or TRBV12-4 with TRBJ2-4; the D call may be TRBD1 or TRBD2 (5 bases each). The CDR3 has 12 amino acids. Trimming removed 2 bases at V and 12 bases at J, with 11 bases between.

The chain employs TRBV20-1 and TRBJ1-1, with a possible D match to TRBD1 (6 bases). Germline V CDR1 and CDR2: DFQATT, SNEGSKA (reference sequence). This CDR3 spans 13 amino acids. V lost 5 bases to trimming and J lost 1 base, with 11 bases between them. The CDR3 nucleotides are TGCAGTGCTCTCCGGGACACGAACACTGAAGCTTTCTTT. Encoded protein: CSALRDTNTEAFF.

This rearrangement joins TRBV28 to TRBJ1-5; D is perhaps TRBD1 (5 bases). Germline assignment: CDR1 MDHEN and CDR2 SYDVKM. Trimming pared 5 bases from V and 2 bases from J, leaving 16 bases between. The CDR3 is 16 residues long. The DNA of the CDR3 is TGTGCCAGCAGTCGTGCCCCGACGGGACGCAATCAGCCCCAGCATTTT. Its protein product is CASSRAPTGRNQPQHF.

The chain combines TRBV6-1 with TRBJ2-4, with D perhaps TRBD2 (6 bases). The end of the DNA is better explained by TRBJ2-7, so the J call may be wrong. Germline V CDR1 and CDR2: MNHNS, SASEGT. The CDR3 spans 14 residues. In nucleotides, the CDR3 is TGTGCCAGCGGCCCGTTTGCGGGACCCTCCGAGCAGTACTTC. It specifies CASGPFAGPSEQYF.

J is TRBJ1-5 and V is TRBV7-2; possible D gene TRBD1, 6 bases. The CDR3 is 15 residues long. Trimming removed 4 bases at V and 7 bases at J, with 17 bases between. Germline assignment: CDR1 SGHTA and CDR2 FQGNSA. For the CDR3, the DNA is TGTGCCAGCAGCTACATATCGGGGGCAGAACAGCCCCAGCATTTT. The encoded protein is CASSYISGAEQPQHF.